These 20 T cell receptor beta chains share one sample of origin, sequenced in a study of blood T cell repertoires in COVID-19. Using immunoSEQ multiplex PCR, the repertoire was profiled, and TCRdb retains in-frame clones only, with some absent. The sample lists a few hundred thousand clones; approximately 83% were seen once. The sample taken for sequencing was PBMCs or T cells enriched from blood (not recorded which). The receptors were sampled from a woman aged 55-69 years who had recovered from COVID-19.

The CDR3 spells CASSPRGQVTTEAFF. The CDR3 DNA reads as TGTGCCAGTAGCCCCAGGGGGCAAGTAACGACTGAAGCTTTCTTT. This chain joins TRBV19 and TRBJ1-1; 8 bases are a match to TRBD1. The CDR3 loop spans 15 amino acids. Germline CDR1 LNHDA, CDR2 SQIVND (reference sequence). V lost 6 bases and J lost 5; bases outside the gene matches: 11.

This sequence joins TRBV29-1 and TRBJ2-5; TRBD1 aligns across 9 bases. Trimming cost V 7 bases and J 4 bases; bases outside gene matches: 7. This CDR3 region has 13 residues. Germline CDR1 SQVTM, CDR2 ANQGSEA. The CDR3 nucleotides are TGCAGCGCGGGACAGGGAATAAGAGAGACCCAGTACTTC. This sequence encodes CSAGQGIRETQYF.

Concerning this clone itself: The sample contains more than one DNA sequence encoding this CDR3. The chain has TRBV7-2 and TRBJ1-5; maybe TRBD1 (5 bases). The germline gives CDR1 SGHTA, CDR2 FQGNSA. CDR3 length: 13 residues. Trimming took 3 bases from V and 4 from J, leaving 7 bases between them. The CDR3 DNA sequence: TGTGCCAGCAGCTTGCAGGGAAATCAGCCCCAGCATTTT. Protein sequence: CASSLQGNQPQHF.

The chain joins TRBV11-3 to TRBJ2-1, with a possible D match to TRBD2 (6 bases). Per germline, CDR1 SGHNT and CDR2 YENEEA. The CDR3 extends over 17 amino acids. Trimming took 0 bases from V and 0 from J, leaving 12 bases between them. CDR3 sequence: CASSLDWDSISYNEQFF. DNA for the CDR3: TGTGCCAGCAGCTTAGATTGGGACTCTATCTCCTACAATGAGCAGTTCTTC. The full variable domain, with the rest looked up from reference TRBV11-3 and TRBJ2-1, is EAGVVQSPRYKIIEKKQPVAFWCNPISGHNTLYWYLQNLGQGPELLIRYENEEAVDDSQLPKDRFSAERLKGVDSTLKIQPAELGDSAVYLCASSLDWDSISYNEQFFGPGTRLTVL.

This clone was detected a few times. V usage is TRBV7-9 and J usage is TRBJ1-4; TRBD1 is a possible D gene (5 bases). Per the germline V gene, CDR1 is SEHNR and CDR2 is FQNEAQ (reference sequence). Between the trimmed V and J ends, which lost 5 bases and 2 bases, there was a span of 12 bases. The CDR3 covers 15 residues. The CDR3 DNA reads as TGTGCCAGCAGCGAACAGGCAACCACTAATGAAAAACTGTTTTTT. This translates into CASSEQATTNEKLFF.

This sequence joins TRBV5-1 and TRBJ2-5; TRBD2 might be the D (5 bases). The CDR3 sequence is 14 residues long. V was trimmed by 4 bases and J by 5 bases, leaving 15 bases between them. CDR1 and CDR2 from the germline V gene are SGHRS and YFSETQ. This CDR3 is CASSLGLSGETQYF. As DNA, the CDR3 is TGCGCCAGCAGCCTTGGACTCTCGGGGGAGACCCAGTACTTC.

J is TRBJ1-6 and V is TRBV19, with 7 bases that match TRBD1. Germline CDR1 reads LNHDA; CDR2 reads SQIVND (reference sequence). The CDR3 runs 15 residues. Trimming removed 3 bases from V and 9 bases from J; junction bases left unmatched: 8. The CDR3 bases are TGTGCCAGTAGTATTGTGGGGACAGCGCGTTCACCCCTCCACTTT. Protein: CASSIVGTARSPLHF.

This clone was counted a few times. V usage is TRBV3-1 (or the pseudogene TRBV3-2) and J usage is TRBJ2-3; 8 bases line up with TRBD2. V lost 2 bases to trimming and J lost 5 bases; unmatched junction nucleotides: 6. This CDR3 comprises 15 residues. Per germline, CDR1 LGHDT and CDR2 YNNKEL (reference sequence). Here the CDR3 reads CASSQRGGRKDTQYF. The CDR3 nucleotides read TGTGCCAGCAGCCAACGGGGGGGGCGGAAAGATACGCAGTATTTT.

The chain is built from TRBV13 and TRBJ1-2; D possibly corresponds to TRBD1 (5 bases). The CDR3 runs to 16 residues. Germline V lookup: CDR1 PRHDT, CDR2 FYEKMQ (reference sequence). Trimming took off 5 bases at V and 4 bases at J, with 20 bases between the two ends. CDR3 protein: CASSQTMSRGGYGYTF. The CDR3 bases are TGTGCCAGCAGCCAAACTATGAGCCGGGGGGGCTATGGCTACACCTTC.

V usage is TRBV3-1 (or the pseudogene TRBV3-2) and J usage is TRBJ2-5, with 13 bases matching TRBD2. The CDR3 is 18 residues long. The J segment lost 0 bases and the V segment lost 4 bases, leaving 8 bases of the junction unmatched. In germline, CDR1 is LGHDT, CDR2 YNNKEL (reference sequence). CDR3 sequence reads: CASSLGTSGETYQETQYF. The DNA of the CDR3 is TGTGCCAGCAGCCTCGGGACTAGCGGGGAAACTTACCAAGAGACCCAGTACTTC.

The CDR3 sequence is CASSLGPRQGAGGNTIYF. The CDR3 bases are TGTGCCAGCAGCTTAGGCCCCCGACAGGGAGCAGGCGGAAACACCATATATTTT. V gene TRBV7-6 combines with J gene TRBJ1-3; 7 bases match TRBD1. J gave up 4 bases and V 1 base, and 13 bases lay outside the gene matches. The CDR3 covers 18 residues. Germline assignment: CDR1 SGHVS and CDR2 FNYEAQ.

This clone was detected only once. The chain links TRBV9 to TRBJ2-1; 14 bases are a match to TRBD2. The germline CDR1 and CDR2 sequences are SGDLS and YYNGEE. V lost 2 bases and J lost 6; bases outside the gene matches: 4. The CDR3 covers 16 residues. Written as DNA, the CDR3 is TGTGCCAGCAGCGTGCTGACTAGCGGGGGGGCCAATGAGCAGTTCTTC. Amino acids: CASSVLTSGGANEQFF.

The chain is built from TRBV6-5 and TRBJ1-5, with D perhaps TRBD1 (5 bases). V was clipped by 8 bases and J by 5 bases, with 13 bases between them. Germline-derived CDR1 and CDR2 are MNHEY and SVGAGI. The length of the CDR3 is 13 residues. As DNA, the CDR3 is TGTGCCAGCTTGACAGTGAGAGATCAGCCCCAGCATTTT. Translating it yields CASLTVRDQPQHF.

The chain carries TRBV12-3 or TRBV12-4 and TRBJ1-5; no definite D call. The V and J ends lost 3 bases and 9 bases respectively, with 12 bases between them. The CDR3 totals 13 residues. DNA of the CDR3: TGTGCCAGCAGTTTGTCTTCCTCGGGGCCCCAGCATTTT. Translated, it gives CASSLSSSGPQHF.

The chain combines TRBV19 with TRBJ1-5; D perhaps matches TRBD1 (5 bases). Between the trimmed V and J ends, which lost 6 bases and 4 bases, there was a span of 10 bases. Germline V gene data show CDR1 as LNHDA and CDR2 as SQIVND (reference sequence). The CDR3 runs to 13 residues. The CDR3 nucleotides read TGTGCCAGTAGCCACGACAGTAATCAGCCCCAGCATTTT. It translates to CASSHDSNQPQHF.

This clone has just one count. The V call is TRBV5-5, the J call TRBJ1-1; possible D gene TRBD1, 6 bases. The V gene's germline CDR1 is SGHKS and CDR2 YYEKEE (reference sequence). The length of the CDR3 is 13 residues. V gave up 4 bases and J gave up 4 bases, with 11 bases separating them. The DNA for the CDR3 is TGTGCCAGCAGCACTCAGGGGTCCACTGAAGCTTTCTTT. Residues: CASSTQGSTEAFF.

The chain has TRBV7-6 and TRBJ2-1; D call uncertain. The CDR3 sequence is 15 residues long. Germline values: CDR1 SGHVS, CDR2 FNYEAQ. Trimming pared 0 bases from V and 0 bases from J, leaving 6 bases between. CDR3 sequence reads: CASSLAGSSYNEQFF. The CDR3 coding sequence is TGTGCCAGCAGCTTAGCCGGTAGCTCCTACAATGAGCAGTTCTTC. Using reference TRBV7-6 and TRBJ2-1 for the parts outside the CDR3, the full variable domain is GAGVSQSPRYKVTKRGQDVALRCDPISGHVSLYWYRQALGQGPEFLTYFNYEAQQDKSGLPNDRFSAERPEGSISTLTIQRTEQRDSAMYRCASSLAGSSYNEQFFGPGTRLTVL.

This clone was found once. The V and J genes are TRBV27 and TRBJ2-7; 7 nucleotides match TRBD1. Germline CDR1 MNHEY, CDR2 SMNVEV (reference sequence). The V segment lost 6 bases and the J segment 0 bases; nucleotides outside the gene matches: 8. There are 15 residues in the CDR3. The chain's CDR3 is CASSNLRDSSYEQYF. The CDR3 DNA reads as TGTGCCAGCAGCAACCTCAGGGACAGCTCCTACGAGCAGTACTTC.

The chain employs TRBV6-1 and TRBJ1-1; tentative D call: TRBD1 (6 bases). V dropped 3 bases and J dropped 1 base, with 9 bases sitting between them. Germline V gene lookup returns CDR1 MNHNS and CDR2 SASEGT. The length of the CDR3 is 14 residues. This CDR3 is CASSDGQRNTEAFF. CDR3 bases: TGTGCCAGCAGTGACGGACAGCGGAACACTGAAGCTTTCTTT.

The chain recombines TRBV4-1 with TRBJ2-3; 12 positions match TRBD2. Germline V gives CDR1 MGHRA, CDR2 YSYEKL. J was trimmed by 5 bases and V by 2 bases; bases with no gene match: 5. The CDR3 runs 16 residues. The CDR3 is CASSQLAGGFGDTQYF. Written as DNA, the CDR3 is TGCGCCAGCAGCCAACTAGCGGGAGGGTTCGGAGATACGCAGTATTTT.